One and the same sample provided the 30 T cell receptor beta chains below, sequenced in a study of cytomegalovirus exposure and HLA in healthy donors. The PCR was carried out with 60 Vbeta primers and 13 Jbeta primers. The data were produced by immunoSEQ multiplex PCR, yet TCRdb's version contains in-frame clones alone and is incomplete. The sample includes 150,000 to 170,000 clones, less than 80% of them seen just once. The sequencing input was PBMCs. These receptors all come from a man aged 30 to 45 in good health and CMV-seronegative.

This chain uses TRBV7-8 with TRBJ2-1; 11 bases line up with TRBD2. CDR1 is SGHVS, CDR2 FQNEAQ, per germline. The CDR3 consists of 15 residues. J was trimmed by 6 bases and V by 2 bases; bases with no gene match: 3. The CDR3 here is CASSLPTSGGNEQFF. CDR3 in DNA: TGTGCCAGCAGCTTACCCACTAGCGGGGGCAATGAGCAGTTCTTC.

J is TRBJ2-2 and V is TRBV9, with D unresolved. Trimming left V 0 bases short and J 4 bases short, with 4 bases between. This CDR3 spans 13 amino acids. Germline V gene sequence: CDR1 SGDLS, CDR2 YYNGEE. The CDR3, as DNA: TGTGCCAGCAGCGTAGTTAGCACCGGGGAGCTGTTTTTT. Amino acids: CASSVVSTGELFF. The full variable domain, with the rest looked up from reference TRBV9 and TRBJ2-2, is DSGVTQTPKHLITATGQRVTLRCSPRSGDLSVYWYQQSLDQGLQFLIQYYNGEERAKGNILERFSAQQFPDLHSELNLSSLELGDSALYFCASSVVSTGELFFGEGSRLTVL.

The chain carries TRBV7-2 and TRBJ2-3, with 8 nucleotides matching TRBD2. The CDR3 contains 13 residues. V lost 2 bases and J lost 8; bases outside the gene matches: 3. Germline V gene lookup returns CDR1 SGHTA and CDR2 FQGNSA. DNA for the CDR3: TGTGCCAGCAGCTTACCAGCGGGGGTTACGCAGTATTTT. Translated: CASSLPAGVTQYF.

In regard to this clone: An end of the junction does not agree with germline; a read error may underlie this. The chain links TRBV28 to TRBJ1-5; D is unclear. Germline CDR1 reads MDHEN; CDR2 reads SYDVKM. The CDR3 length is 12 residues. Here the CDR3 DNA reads TGTGCCAGCAGCGTCAGGCGCCAGCCCCAGAATTTT. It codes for CASSVRRQPQNF.

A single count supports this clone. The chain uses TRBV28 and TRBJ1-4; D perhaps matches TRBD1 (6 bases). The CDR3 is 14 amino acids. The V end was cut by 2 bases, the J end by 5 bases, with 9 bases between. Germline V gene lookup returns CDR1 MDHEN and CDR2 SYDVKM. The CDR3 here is CASSLGGRNEKLFF. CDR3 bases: TGTGCCAGCAGTTTAGGGGGCAGGAATGAAAAACTGTTTTTT.

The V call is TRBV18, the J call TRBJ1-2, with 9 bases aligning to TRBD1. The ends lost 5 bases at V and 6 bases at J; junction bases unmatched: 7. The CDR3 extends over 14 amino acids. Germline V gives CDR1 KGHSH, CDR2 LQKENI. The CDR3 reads CASSSTGGANGYTF. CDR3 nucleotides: TGTGCCAGCTCATCTACAGGGGGCGCGAATGGCTACACCTTC.

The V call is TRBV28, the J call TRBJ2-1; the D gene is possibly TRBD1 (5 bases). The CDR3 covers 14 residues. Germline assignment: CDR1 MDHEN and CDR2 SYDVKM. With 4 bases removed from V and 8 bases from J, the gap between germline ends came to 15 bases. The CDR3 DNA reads TGTGCCAGCAGTTGGGGCAGGGCGTCGGATGAGCAGTTCTTC. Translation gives CASSWGRASDEQFF.

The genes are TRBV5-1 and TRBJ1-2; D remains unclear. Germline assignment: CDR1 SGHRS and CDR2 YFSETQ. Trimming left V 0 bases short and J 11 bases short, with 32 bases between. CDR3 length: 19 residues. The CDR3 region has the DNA TGCGCCAGCAGCTTGGTGTCCGGTCAGACTTCCTTTCTAAATACCTCTTACACCTTC. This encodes CASSLVSGQTSFLNTSYTF.

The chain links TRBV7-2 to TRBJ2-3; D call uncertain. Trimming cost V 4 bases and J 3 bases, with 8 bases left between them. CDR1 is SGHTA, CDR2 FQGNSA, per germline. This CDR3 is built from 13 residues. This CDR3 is CASSSSVTDTQYF. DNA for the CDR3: TGTGCCAGCAGCTCCTCCGTAACAGATACGCAGTATTTT. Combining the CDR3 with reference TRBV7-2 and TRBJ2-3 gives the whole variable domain GAGVSQSPSNKVTEKGKDVELRCDPISGHTALYWYRQSLGQGLEFLIYFQGNSAPDKSGLPSDRFSAERTGGSVSTLTIQRTQQEDSAVYLCASSSSVTDTQYFGPGTRLTVL.

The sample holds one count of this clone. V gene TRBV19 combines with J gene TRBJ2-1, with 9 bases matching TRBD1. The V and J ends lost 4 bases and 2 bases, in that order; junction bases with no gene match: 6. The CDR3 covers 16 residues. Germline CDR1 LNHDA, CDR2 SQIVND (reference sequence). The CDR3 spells CASSTTGGKAYNEQFF. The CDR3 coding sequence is TGTGCCAGTAGTACAACAGGGGGCAAGGCCTACAATGAGCAGTTCTTC.

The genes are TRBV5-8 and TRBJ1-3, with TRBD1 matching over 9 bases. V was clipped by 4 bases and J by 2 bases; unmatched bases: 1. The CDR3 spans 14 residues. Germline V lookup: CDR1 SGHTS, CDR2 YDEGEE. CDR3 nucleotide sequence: TGTGCCAGCAGCAGGGACAGGGCTGGAAACACCATATATTTT. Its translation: CASSRDRAGNTIYF. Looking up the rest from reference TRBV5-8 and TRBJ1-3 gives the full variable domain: EAGVTQSPTHLIKTRGQQATLRCSPISGHTSVYWYQQALGLGLQFLLWYDEGEERNRGNFPPRFSGRQFPNYSSELNVNALELEDSALYLCASSRDRAGNTIYFGEGSWLTVV.

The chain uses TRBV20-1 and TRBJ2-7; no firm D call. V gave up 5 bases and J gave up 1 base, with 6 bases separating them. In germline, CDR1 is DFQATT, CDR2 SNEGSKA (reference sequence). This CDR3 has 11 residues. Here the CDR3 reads CSAESSYEQYF. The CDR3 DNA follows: TGCAGTGCTGAGAGTTCCTACGAGCAGTACTTC.

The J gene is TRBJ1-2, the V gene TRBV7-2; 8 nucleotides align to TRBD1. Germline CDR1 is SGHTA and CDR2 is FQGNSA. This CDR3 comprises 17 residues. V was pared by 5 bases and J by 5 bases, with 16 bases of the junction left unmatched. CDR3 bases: TGTGCCAGCAGCGAGGGACAGGCCCGGATCAACGCTTATGGCTACACCTTC. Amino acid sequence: CASSEGQARINAYGYTF.

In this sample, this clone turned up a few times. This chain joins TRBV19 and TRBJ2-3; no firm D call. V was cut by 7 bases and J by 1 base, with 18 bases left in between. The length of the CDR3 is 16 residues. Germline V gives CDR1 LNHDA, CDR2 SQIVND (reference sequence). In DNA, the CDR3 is TGTGCCAGTACTCAGTCCGGGTCCCATGGCACAGATACGCAGTATTTT. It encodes CASTQSGSHGTDTQYF. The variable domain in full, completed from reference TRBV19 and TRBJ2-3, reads DGGITQSPKYLFRKEGQNVTLSCEQNLNHDAMYWYRQDPGQGLRLIYYSQIVNDFQKGDIAEGYSVSREKKESFPLTVTSAQKNPTAFYLCASTQSGSHGTDTQYFGPGTRLTVL.

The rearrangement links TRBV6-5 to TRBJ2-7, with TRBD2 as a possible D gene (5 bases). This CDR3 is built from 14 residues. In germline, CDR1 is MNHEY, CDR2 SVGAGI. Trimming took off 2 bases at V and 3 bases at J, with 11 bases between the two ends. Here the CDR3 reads CASSYAGRIYEQYF. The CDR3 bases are TGTGCCAGCAGTTACGCGGGCCGGATCTACGAGCAGTACTTC.

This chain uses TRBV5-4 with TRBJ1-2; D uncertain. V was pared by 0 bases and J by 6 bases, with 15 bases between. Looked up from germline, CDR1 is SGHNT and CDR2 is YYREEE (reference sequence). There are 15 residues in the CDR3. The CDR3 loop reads CASSLAGSQANGYTF. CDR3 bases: TGTGCCAGCAGCTTGGCAGGCTCGCAAGCCAATGGCTACACCTTC. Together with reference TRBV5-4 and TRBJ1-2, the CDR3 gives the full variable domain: ETGVTQSPTHLIKTRGQQVTLRCSSQSGHNTVSWYQQALGQGPQFIFQYYREEENGRGNFPPRFSGLQFPNYSSELNVNALELDDSALYLCASSLAGSQANGYTFGSGTRLTVV.

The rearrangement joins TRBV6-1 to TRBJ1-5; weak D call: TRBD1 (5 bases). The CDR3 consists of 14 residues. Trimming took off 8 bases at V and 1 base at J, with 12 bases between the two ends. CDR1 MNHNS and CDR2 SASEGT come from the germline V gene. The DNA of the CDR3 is TGTGCCAGCCACCCGGGGGGGAGCAATCAGCCCCAGCATTTT. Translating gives CASHPGGSNQPQHF.

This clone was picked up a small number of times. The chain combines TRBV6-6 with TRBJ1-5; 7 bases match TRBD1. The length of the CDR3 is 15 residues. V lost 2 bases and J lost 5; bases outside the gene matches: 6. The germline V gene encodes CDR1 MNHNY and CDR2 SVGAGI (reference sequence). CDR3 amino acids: CASSYLAGGDQPQHF. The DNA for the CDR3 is TGTGCCAGCAGTTACCTGGCAGGGGGTGATCAGCCCCAGCATTTT.

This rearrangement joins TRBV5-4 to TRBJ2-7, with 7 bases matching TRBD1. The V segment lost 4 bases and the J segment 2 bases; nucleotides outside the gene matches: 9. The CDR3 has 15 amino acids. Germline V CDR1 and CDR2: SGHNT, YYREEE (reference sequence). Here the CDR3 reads CASSGRQGSTYEQYF. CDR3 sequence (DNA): TGTGCCAGCAGCGGACGACAGGGAAGCACCTACGAGCAGTACTTC.

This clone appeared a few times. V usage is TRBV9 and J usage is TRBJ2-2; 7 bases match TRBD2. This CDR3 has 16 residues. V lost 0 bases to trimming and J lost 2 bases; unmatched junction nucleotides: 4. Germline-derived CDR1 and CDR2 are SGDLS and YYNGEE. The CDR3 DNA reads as TGTGCCAGCAGCGTAGAGGGACTACCAAACACCGGGGAGCTGTTTTTT. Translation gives CASSVEGLPNTGELFF.

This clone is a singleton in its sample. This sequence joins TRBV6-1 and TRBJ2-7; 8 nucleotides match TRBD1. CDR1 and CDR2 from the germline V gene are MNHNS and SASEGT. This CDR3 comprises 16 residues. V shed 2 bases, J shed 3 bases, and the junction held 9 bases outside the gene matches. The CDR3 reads CASSEIERTGFYEQYF. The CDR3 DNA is TGTGCCAGCAGTGAAATAGAAAGGACAGGGTTCTACGAGCAGTACTTC.

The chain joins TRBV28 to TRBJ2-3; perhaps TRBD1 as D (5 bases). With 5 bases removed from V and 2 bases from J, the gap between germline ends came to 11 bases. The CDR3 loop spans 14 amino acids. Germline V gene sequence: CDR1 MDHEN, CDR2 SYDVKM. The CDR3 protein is CASSPQGYTDTQYF. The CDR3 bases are TGTGCCAGCAGTCCGCAGGGTTACACAGATACGCAGTATTTT.

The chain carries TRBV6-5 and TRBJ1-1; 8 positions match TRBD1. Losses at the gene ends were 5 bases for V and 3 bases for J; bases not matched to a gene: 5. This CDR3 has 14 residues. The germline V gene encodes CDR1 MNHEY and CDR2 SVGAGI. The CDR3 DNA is TGTGCCAGCAGTGAACAGGGGGGGTACACTGAAGCTTTCTTT. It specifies CASSEQGGYTEAFF.

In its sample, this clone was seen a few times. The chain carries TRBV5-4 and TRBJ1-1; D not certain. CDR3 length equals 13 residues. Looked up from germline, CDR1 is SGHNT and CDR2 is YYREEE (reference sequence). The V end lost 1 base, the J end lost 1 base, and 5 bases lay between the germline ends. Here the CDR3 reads CASSLWANTEAFF. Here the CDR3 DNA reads TGTGCCAGCAGCTTGTGGGCGAACACTGAAGCTTTCTTT. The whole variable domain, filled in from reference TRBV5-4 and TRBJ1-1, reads ETGVTQSPTHLIKTRGQQVTLRCSSQSGHNTVSWYQQALGQGPQFIFQYYREEENGRGNFPPRFSGLQFPNYSSELNVNALELDDSALYLCASSLWANTEAFFGQGTRLTVV.

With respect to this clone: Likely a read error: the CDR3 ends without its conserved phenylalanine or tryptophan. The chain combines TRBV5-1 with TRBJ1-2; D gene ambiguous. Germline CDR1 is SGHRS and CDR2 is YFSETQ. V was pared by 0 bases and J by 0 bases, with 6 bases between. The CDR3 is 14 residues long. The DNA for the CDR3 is TGCGCCAGCAGCTTGGGCAACGCTAACTATGGCTACACCCTC. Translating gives CASSLGNANYGYTL.

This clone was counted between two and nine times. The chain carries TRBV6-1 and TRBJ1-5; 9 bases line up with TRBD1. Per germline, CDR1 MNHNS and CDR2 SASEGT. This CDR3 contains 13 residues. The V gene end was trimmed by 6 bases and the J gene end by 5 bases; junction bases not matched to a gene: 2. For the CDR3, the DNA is TGTGCCAGCAGGCGGACAGGGGATCAGCCCCAGCATTTT. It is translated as CASRRTGDQPQHF.

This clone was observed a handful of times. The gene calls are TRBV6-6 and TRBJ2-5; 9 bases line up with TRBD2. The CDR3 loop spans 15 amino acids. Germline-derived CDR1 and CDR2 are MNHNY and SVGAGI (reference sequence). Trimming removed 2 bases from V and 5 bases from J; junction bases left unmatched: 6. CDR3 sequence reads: CASSYQRGARETQYF. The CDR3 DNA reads TGTGCCAGCAGTTACCAGCGGGGGGCCCGGGAGACCCAGTACTTC.

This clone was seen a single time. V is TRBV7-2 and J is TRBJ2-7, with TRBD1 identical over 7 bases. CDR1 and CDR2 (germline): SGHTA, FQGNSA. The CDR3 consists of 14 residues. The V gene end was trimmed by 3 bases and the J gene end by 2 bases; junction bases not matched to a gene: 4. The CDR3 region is CASSFNRGPYEQYF. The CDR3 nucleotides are TGTGCCAGCAGCTTTAACAGGGGCCCCTACGAGCAGTACTTC. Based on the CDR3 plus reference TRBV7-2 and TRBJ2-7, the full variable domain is GAGVSQSPSNKVTEKGKDVELRCDPISGHTALYWYRQSLGQGLEFLIYFQGNSAPDKSGLPSDRFSAERTGGSVSTLTIQRTQQEDSAVYLCASSFNRGPYEQYFGPGTRLTVT.

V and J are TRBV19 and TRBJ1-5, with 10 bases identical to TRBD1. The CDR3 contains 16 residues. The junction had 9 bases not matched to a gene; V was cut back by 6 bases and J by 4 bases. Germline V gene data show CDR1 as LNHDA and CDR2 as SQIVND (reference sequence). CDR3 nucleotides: TGTGCCAGTAGCCGAGGGACAGGGGCTAGGAATCAGCCCCAGCATTTT. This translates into CASSRGTGARNQPQHF.

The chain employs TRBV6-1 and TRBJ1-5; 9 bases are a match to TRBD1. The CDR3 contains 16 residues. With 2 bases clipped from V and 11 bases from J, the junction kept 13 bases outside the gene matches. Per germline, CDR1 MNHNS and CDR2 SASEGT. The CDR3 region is CASSEPPGTGPCAQHF. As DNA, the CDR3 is TGTGCCAGCAGTGAACCTCCCGGGACAGGGCCCTGCGCCCAGCATTTT.